These T cell receptor beta chains were read from a single sample in a study of blood T cell repertoires in COVID-19. Clones were read by immunoSEQ multiplex PCR, and TCRdb kept only the in-frame ones, dropping some. The table lists 250,000 or so clones, approximately 85% of them singletons. The specimen sequenced was PBMCs or T cells enriched from blood (not recorded which). All receptors derive from a woman aged 45-59 years who had recovered from COVID-19. The CDR3 runs from the conserved cysteine through the conserved F or W. D genes are given only for firm matches. Expanded clones are given a class, and other clones once, few, many or no size at all.

v_gene: TRBV5-5; d_gene: TRBD2; abundance: .; j_gene: TRBJ2-7; CDR3nt: TGTGCCAGCAGCCCGCGGGGACTAGCGGGGGACCGTCTCGAGCAGTACTTC; CDR3aa: CASSPRGLAGDRLEQYF
v_gene: TRBV12-3/TRBV12-4; d_gene: TRBD1; abundance: once; j_gene: TRBJ2-3; CDR3nt: TGTGCCAGCAGACTACAGGGGACAGATACGCAGTATTTT; CDR3aa: CASRLQGTDTQYF
v_gene: TRBV5-1; d_gene: .; abundance: .; j_gene: TRBJ2-7; CDR3nt: TGCGCCAGCAGCCCCGACAGTACCTCCTACGAGCAGTACTTC; CDR3aa: CASSPDSTSYEQYF
v_gene: TRBV14; d_gene: .; abundance: .; j_gene: TRBJ2-1; CDR3nt: TGTGCCAGCAGCCAAACTAGCCGCAATAAGCAGTTCTTC; CDR3aa: CASSQTSRNKQFF
v_gene: TRBV3-1/TRBV3-2; d_gene: TRBD2; abundance: .; j_gene: TRBJ2-7; CDR3nt: TGTGCCAGCAGCCAATTACCGGGACTAGCGGGATCCTACGAGCAGTACTTC; CDR3aa: CASSQLPGLAGSYEQYF
v_gene: TRBV21-1; d_gene: .; abundance: .; j_gene: TRBJ2-3; CDR3nt: TGTGCCAGCGACAGCTACACAGATACGCAGTATTTT; CDR3aa: CASDSYTDTQYF
v_gene: TRBV28; d_gene: TRBD2; abundance: .; j_gene: TRBJ2-1; CDR3nt: TGTGCCAGCAGTTTGGCGGGAGGAGACAATGAGCAGTTCTTC; CDR3aa: CASSLAGGDNEQFF
v_gene: TRBV29-1; d_gene: .; abundance: once; j_gene: TRBJ1-2; CDR3nt: TGCAGCGTTGAAGGGGGCGGCTATGGCTACACCTTC; CDR3aa: CSVEGGGYGYTF
v_gene: TRBV7-7; d_gene: TRBD2; abundance: .; j_gene: TRBJ2-1; CDR3nt: TGTGCTAGCAGCTCCGGACTAGCGGGAATCAATGAGCAGTTCTTC; CDR3aa: CASSSGLAGINEQFF
v_gene: TRBV2; d_gene: .; abundance: .; j_gene: TRBJ2-1; CDR3nt: TGTGCCAGCAGAATCCAAAATGAGCAGTTCTTC; CDR3aa: CASRIQNEQFF
v_gene: TRBV28; d_gene: .; abundance: .; j_gene: TRBJ2-2; CDR3nt: TGTGCCAGCCAAGGGGGGGGGCAGGGATTCAGGGAGCTGTTTTTT; CDR3aa: CASQGGGQGFRELFF
v_gene: TRBV5-1; d_gene: TRBD2; abundance: .; j_gene: TRBJ2-1; CDR3nt: TGCGCCAGCAGCTTCGGATACGGGACTAGCCTCCCCAATGAGCAGTTCTTC; CDR3aa: CASSFGYGTSLPNEQFF
v_gene: TRBV19; d_gene: .; abundance: .; j_gene: TRBJ2-1; CDR3nt: TGTGCCAGTAGTATGAATCGCGGGCAGAGCTCCTACAATGAGCAGTTCTTC; CDR3aa: CASSMNRGQSSYNEQFF
v_gene: TRBV10-3; d_gene: .; abundance: .; j_gene: TRBJ2-2; CDR3nt: TGTGCCATCAGTGAACTTCAACGATCCGACGGGGAGCTGTTTTTT; CDR3aa: CAISELQRSDGELFF